The present TCR beta chain was sequenced within a study of T cell responses to AZD1222 COVID-19 vaccine. Study-level points and caveats: Scientists sampled the repertoires only once the peak T cell response had passed. Targets within unmutated variant regions were reportedly found for nearly half of spike-specific TCRs.

Produced via immunoSEQ multiplex PCR; TCRdb's table is partial and in-frame only. Seen here are roughly 200,000 clones, just over 90% observed once, and the top ten hold about 4%. This clone appeared once. The antigen remains unidentified. The sample here was peripheral blood, taken 28 days after the second dose of the MenACWY control vaccine. The sequence was collected from an adult who received the MenACWY meningococcal vaccine as a control.

The CDR3 nucleotides read TGCGCCAGCAGTGCGACAGGGGGCTACGGCTACACCTTC. Translated: CASSATGGYGYTF. This rearrangement joins TRBV10-1 to TRBJ1-2; 10 positions agree with TRBD1. The CDR3 is made up of 13 amino acids. V lost 4 bases, J lost 8 bases, and 4 bases stayed unmatched. Germline CDR1 WNHNN, CDR2 SYGVQD (reference sequence).